This T cell receptor (beta chain) was identified in a study of molecular identifiers for immune sequencing clone quantification. Sorted cell numbers of about 20,000 to 1,000,000, with 10%, 30% or 50% RNA, served as input for naive CD8 libraries. V lost 5 bases, J lost 4 bases, and 11 bases stayed unmatched. The CDR3 covers 15 residues. The germline gives CDR1 SQVTM, CDR2 ANQGSEA. One entry per CDR3 protein, called by TCRdb with MiXCR from the PCR reads. Altogether about 330,000 distinct CDR3 sequences are present, roughly a quarter being singletons, with the ten largest covering around 0.76%. In this sample, this clonotype turned up many times. Antigen: not known. Study outcomes and limitations: In naive cells, under 1% of molecules belonged to clones above 20 RNA copies, against over 97% in effector cells.

The sample comprised naive CD8+ T cells from blood, with Jurkat cell RNA spiked in. Subset here: FACS-sorted CD8+CD4-CCR7+CD45RA+ naive T cells. The chain is built from TRBV29-1 and TRBJ2-7; 10 nucleotides match TRBD2. This TCR was recovered from a human donor in good health. Some libraries in this study had Jurkat cell RNA spiked in. For the CDR3, the DNA is TGCAGCGTTCTCGCTGCACTAGCGGGATCTTACGAGCAGTACTTC. Protein: CSVLAALAGSYEQYF.